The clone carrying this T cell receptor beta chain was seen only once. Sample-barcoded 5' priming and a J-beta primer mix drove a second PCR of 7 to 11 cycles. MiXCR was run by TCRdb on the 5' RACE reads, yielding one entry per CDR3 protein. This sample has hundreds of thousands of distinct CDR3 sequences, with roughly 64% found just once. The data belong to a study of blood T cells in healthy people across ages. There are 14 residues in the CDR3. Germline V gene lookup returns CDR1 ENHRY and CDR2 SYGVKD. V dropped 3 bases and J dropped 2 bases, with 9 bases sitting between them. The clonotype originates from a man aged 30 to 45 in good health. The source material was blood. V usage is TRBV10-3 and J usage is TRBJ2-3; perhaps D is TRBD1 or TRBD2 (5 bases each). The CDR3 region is CAISDGTNTDTQYF. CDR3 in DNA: TGTGCCATCAGTGATGGGACCAACACAGATACGCAGTATTTT.